This T cell receptor (beta chain) was sequenced in a study of cytomegalovirus exposure and HLA in healthy donors. Overall study results and limits: It was only CMV serostatus that was available as immune exposure information. A later analysis appeared to link common viral pathogens to several of the most significant clusters.

On this clone: Its antigen remains unknown.

The CDR3 consists of 13 residues. The germline V and J ends were trimmed by 8 bases and 5 bases, with 12 bases remaining between them. The germline V gene encodes CDR1 MDHEN and CDR2 SYDVKM. Researchers ran the PCR with 60 Vbeta and 13 Jbeta primers. Data came from immunoSEQ multiplex PCR; TCRdb stores just in-frame clones and leaves some out. Recorded for this sample: 160,000 or so clones. The V call is TRBV28, the J call TRBJ1-4, with D possibly matching TRBD1 (5 bases). This clonotype was sampled from a man under 40 in good health and CMV-seronegative. The sequenced sample was PBMCs. CDR3 in amino acids: CASLFGGNEKLFF. For the CDR3, the DNA is TGTGCCAGCCTTTTCGGGGGGAATGAAAAACTGTTTTTT.